This T cell receptor (beta chain) was documented in a study of T cell changes during pregnancy in multiple sclerosis. TCRdb keeps only in-frame clones here, not all; method: immunoSEQ multiplex PCR. The sample lists 40,000 or so clones, about 88% occurring once. The V gene end was trimmed by 4 bases and the J gene end by 5 bases; junction bases not matched to a gene: 9. The CDR3 sequence is 15 residues long. Per the germline V gene, CDR1 is SGHAT and CDR2 is FQNNGV. The sequences come from CD8+ T cells from peripheral blood mononuclear cells, collected in the third trimester of pregnancy. The chain combines TRBV11-2 with TRBJ1-1; 8 positions agree with TRBD1. The receptor comes from a female donor with multiple sclerosis, enrolled in a pregnancy study. The CDR3 DNA reads as TGTGCCAGCAGCTCATTCGACAGGGGAAATACTGAAGCTTTCTTT. Translated: CASSSFDRGNTEAFF.